This T cell receptor beta chain originates from a study of OX40 agonist ivuxolimab in advanced cancers. Study conclusions and caveats: Low normalized clonal expansion also occurred in some nonresponding patients. The mean number of expanded clones was higher in CD8+ T cells than in CD4+.

Profiling relied on immunoSEQ multiplex PCR, and the TCRdb table lists in-frame clones only, not all of them. Found here are 35,000 to 50,000 clones, approximately 84% of them singletons; the top ten hold about 15%. Autoimmune disease history or systemic immunosuppression barred patients. The CDR3 spans 15 residues. The V gene's germline CDR1 is SNHLY and CDR2 FYNNEI. Germline trimming cut 3 bases from V and 4 bases from J; bases unmatched to any gene: 8. In its sample, this clone was seen a few times. The antigen remains undetermined. This chain uses TRBV2 with TRBJ1-2; 7 positions match TRBD1. Sequenced here: CD4+ or CD8+ T cells sorted from blood, sampled in a trial of the OX40 agonist ivuxolimab. This TCR derives from an adult with an advanced solid tumor such as melanoma, head and neck, liver or kidney cancer. The CDR3 is CASSEVLGTAYGYTF. CDR3 in DNA: TGTGCCAGCAGTGAGGTTCTTGGGACAGCCTATGGCTACACCTTC. The full variable domain, completed using reference TRBV2 and TRBJ1-2, is EPEVTQTPSHQVTQMGQEVILRCVPISNHLYFYWYRQILGQKVEFLVSFYNNEISEKSEIFDDQFSVERPDGSNFTLKIRSTKLEDSAMYFCASSEVLGTAYGYTFGSGTRLTVV.